This T cell receptor beta chain was sequenced in a study of blood T cell repertoires in COVID-19. In the study overall: Italy, Spain and the United States were the sources of the convalescent and acute COVID-19 samples. PBMCs, B-cell-depleted T cells, or T cells provided the cDNA or gDNA that made up the material.

Germline V gives CDR1 LGHDT, CDR2 YNNKEL (reference sequence). This CDR3 is built from 15 residues. Trimming at V came to 5 bases and at J to 5 bases, leaving 9 bases not matched to a gene. Original processing methods: Reference gene primer amplification yielded estimated nucleated cell counts. Only in-frame clones appear in the TCRdb table, and some are missing; sequencing was by immunoSEQ multiplex PCR. That table is the source of V, J and clone size, and D and trimming were worked out from the DNA. The data hold 190,000 or so clones, with 85% to 90% observed a single time. The chain recombines TRBV3-1 (or the pseudogene TRBV3-2) with TRBJ2-1; 7 bases are shared with TRBD2. This sequence was found in a woman in her sixties or seventies with acute or convalescent COVID-19. The material sequenced was peripheral blood. The CDR3 coding sequence is TGTGCCAGCAGCGGTAAGGGACTACGAAACAATGAGCAGTTCTTC. Its translation is CASSGKGLRNNEQFF.